These T cell receptor beta chains were read from a single sample in a study of cytomegalovirus exposure and HLA in healthy donors. Sequenced by immunoSEQ multiplex PCR; TCRdb stores in-frame clones only, minus some. The profile shows roughly 160,000 clones, 80% of them singletons. Sequencing was done on a sample of PBMCs. These receptors originate from a woman in her forties or fifties in good health and CMV-seronegative. Each CDR3 is given with its conserved first and last residue. A D gene is named only where the DNA matches it firmly.

D	V	J	CDR3
.	TRBV14	TRBJ2-7	CASSRRQGSYEQYF
TRBD1	TRBV5-1	TRBJ2-2	CASSSGDRAITGELFF
TRBD1	TRBV11-2	TRBJ2-2	CASSPRPPGQGSTGELFF
TRBD1	TRBV27	TRBJ2-5	CASSPGQGSETQYF
TRBD1	TRBV4-3	TRBJ1-3	CASSQDQGAGNTIYF
.	TRBV7-8	TRBJ1-5	CASSPEQGQPQHF
TRBD1	TRBV7-6	TRBJ1-4	CASSWDRDKNEKLFF
.	TRBV6-1	TRBJ1-4	CASSEAGGYEKLFF
TRBD2	TRBV28	TRBJ2-2	CASSPHPGTSGGTGELFF
TRBD2	TRBV4-1	.	CASSQERTSGGEQYF
TRBD1	TRBV7-2	TRBJ1-5	CASSLDRGYQPQHF
TRBD2	TRBV4-2	TRBJ2-3	CASTAGGPVEYF
.	TRBV28	TRBJ1-5	CASSVLGETNQPQHF
.	TRBV7-9	TRBJ2-6	CASSLWGTESSGANVLTF
.	TRBV5-1	TRBJ2-3	CASSLAGGRQGDTQYF
.	TRBV2	TRBJ1-3	CASRAGTGNTIYF
.	TRBV15	TRBJ1-5	CATSRDQRSNQPQHF
.	TRBV28	TRBJ1-5	CASSPVQGVNQPQHF
.	TRBV5-1	TRBJ2-7	CASSQKAYSYEQYF
.	TRBV7-2	TRBJ1-5	CASSSGWPQHF
TRBD2	TRBV11-2	TRBJ2-1	CASSPRLAGIYNEQFF
TRBD1	TRBV29-1	TRBJ1-1	CSGTSQGDTEAFF
TRBD1	TRBV4-1	TRBJ1-5	CASSPPDRGHQPQHF
.	TRBV28	TRBJ1-2	CASSFGGLYGYTF
.	TRBV30	TRBJ1-4	CAWRGGPVEKLFF
TRBD1	TRBV18	TRBJ1-2	CASSPTGDGYTF
.	TRBV28	TRBJ2-7	CASSPNTPYEQYF
.	TRBV6-5	.	CASSYRGTDFYEQYF
.	TRBV29-1	TRBJ2-7	CSVEEGGQTYEQYF
.	TRBV7-4	TRBJ2-1	CASSLSWLGTVRRVYNEQFF
TRBD1	TRBV5-6	TRBJ1-2	CASSLFRDRDTYGYTF
TRBD2	TRBV6-4	TRBJ2-2	CASSVHPGGAGTGELFF
.	TRBV27	TRBJ1-2	CASSSDRSWGYTF
TRBD2	TRBV9	TRBJ2-1	CASSVGASGSTYNEQFF
.	TRBV27	TRBJ2-5	CASSSSGYLETETQYF
.	TRBV28	TRBJ1-1	CATGQHMNTEAFF
.	TRBV11-2	TRBJ1-1	CASSLVIGNTEAFF